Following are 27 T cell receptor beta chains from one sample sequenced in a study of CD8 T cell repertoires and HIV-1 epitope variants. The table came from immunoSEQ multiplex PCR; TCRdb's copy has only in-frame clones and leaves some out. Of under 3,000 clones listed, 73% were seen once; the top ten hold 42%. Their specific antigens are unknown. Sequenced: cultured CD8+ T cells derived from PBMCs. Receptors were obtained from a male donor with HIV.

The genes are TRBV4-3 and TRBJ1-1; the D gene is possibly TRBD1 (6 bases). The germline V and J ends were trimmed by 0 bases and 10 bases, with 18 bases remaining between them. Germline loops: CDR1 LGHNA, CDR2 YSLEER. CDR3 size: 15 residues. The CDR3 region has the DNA TGCGCCAGCAGCCAAGAAGCTGTAGTGGGGGCGCGAGCTTTCTTT. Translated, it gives CASSQEAVVGARAFF.

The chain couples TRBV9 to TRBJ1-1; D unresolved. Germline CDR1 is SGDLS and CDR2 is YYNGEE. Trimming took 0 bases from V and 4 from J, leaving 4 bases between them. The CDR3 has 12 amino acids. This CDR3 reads CASSVGGTEAFF. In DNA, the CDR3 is TGTGCCAGCAGCGTAGGGGGCACTGAAGCTTTCTTT. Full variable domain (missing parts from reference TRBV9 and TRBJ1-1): DSGVTQTPKHLITATGQRVTLRCSPRSGDLSVYWYQQSLDQGLQFLIQYYNGEERAKGNILERFSAQQFPDLHSELNLSSLELGDSALYFCASSVGGTEAFFGQGTRLTVV.

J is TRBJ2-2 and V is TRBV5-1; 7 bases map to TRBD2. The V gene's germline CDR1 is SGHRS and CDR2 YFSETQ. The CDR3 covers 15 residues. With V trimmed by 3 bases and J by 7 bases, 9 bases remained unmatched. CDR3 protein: CASSSLQGGDGELFF. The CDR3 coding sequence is TGCGCCAGCAGCTCACTCCAGGGAGGGGACGGGGAGCTGTTTTTT. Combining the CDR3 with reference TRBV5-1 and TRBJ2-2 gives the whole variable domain KAGVTQTPRYLIKTRGQQVTLSCSPISGHRSVSWYQQTPGQGLQFLFEYFSETQRNKGNFPGRFSGRQFSNSRSEMNVSTLELGDSALYLCASSSLQGGDGELFFGEGSRLTVL.

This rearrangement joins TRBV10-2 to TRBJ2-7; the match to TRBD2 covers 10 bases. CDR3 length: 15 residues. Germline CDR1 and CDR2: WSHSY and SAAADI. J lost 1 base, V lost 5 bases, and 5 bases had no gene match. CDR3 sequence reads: CASSRLAGESYEQYF. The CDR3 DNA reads TGCGCCAGCAGTCGGCTAGCGGGAGAATCCTACGAGCAGTACTTC.

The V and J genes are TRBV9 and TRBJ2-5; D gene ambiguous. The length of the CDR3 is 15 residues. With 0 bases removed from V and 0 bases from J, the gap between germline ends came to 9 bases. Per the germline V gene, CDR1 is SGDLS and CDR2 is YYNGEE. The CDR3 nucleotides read TGTGCCAGCAGCGTAGTAGGCAGCAACCAAGAGACCCAGTACTTC. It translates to CASSVVGSNQETQYF.

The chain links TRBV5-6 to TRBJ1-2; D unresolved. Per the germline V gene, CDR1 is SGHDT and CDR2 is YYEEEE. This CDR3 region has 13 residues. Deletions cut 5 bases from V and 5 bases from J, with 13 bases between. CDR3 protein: CASSSQARYGYTF. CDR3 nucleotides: TGTGCCAGCAGTTCTCAAGCACGATATGGCTACACCTTC.

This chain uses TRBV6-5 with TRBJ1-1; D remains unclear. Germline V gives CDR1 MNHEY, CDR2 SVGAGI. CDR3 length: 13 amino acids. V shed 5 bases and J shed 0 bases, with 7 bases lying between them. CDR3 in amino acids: CASSTDMNTEAFF. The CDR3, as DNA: TGTGCCAGCAGTACCGACATGAACACTGAAGCTTTCTTT.

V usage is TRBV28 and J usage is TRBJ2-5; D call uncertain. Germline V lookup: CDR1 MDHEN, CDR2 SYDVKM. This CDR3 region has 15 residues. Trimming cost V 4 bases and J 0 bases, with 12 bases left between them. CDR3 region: CASSSVDRDQETQYF. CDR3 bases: TGTGCCAGCAGTTCCGTCGACCGAGACCAAGAGACCCAGTACTTC.

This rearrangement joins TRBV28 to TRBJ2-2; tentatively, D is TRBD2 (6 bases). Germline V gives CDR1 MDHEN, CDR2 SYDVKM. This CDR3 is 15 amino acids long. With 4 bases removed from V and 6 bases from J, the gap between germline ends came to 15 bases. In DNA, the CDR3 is TGTGCCAGCAGTTCGTGGGGGGATCGGCCCGGGGAGCTGTTTTTT. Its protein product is CASSSWGDRPGELFF. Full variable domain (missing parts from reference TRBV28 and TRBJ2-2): DVKVTQSSRYLVKRTGEKVFLECVQDMDHENMFWYRQDPGLGLRLIYFSYDVKMKEKGDIPEGYSVSREKKERFSLILESASTNQTSMYLCASSSWGDRPGELFFGEGSRLTVL.

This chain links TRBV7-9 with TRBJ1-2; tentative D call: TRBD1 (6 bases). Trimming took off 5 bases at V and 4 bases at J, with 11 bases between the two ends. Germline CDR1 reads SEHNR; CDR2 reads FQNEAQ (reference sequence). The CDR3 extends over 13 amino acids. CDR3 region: CASSPTGSYGYTF. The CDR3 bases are TGTGCCAGCAGCCCGACAGGTAGCTATGGCTACACCTTC.

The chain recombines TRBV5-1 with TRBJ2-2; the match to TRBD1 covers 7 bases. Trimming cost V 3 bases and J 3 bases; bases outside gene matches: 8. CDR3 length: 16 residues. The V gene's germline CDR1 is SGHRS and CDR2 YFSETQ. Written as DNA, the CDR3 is TGCGCCAGCAGCTCAAAAGACAGGGTGGACACCGGGGAGCTGTTTTTT. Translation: CASSSKDRVDTGELFF.

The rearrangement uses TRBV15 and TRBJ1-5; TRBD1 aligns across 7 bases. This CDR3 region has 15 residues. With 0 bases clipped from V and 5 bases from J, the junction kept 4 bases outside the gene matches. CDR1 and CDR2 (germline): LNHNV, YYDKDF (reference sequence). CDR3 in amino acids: CATSRDDRVDQPQHF. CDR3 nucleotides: TGTGCCACCAGCAGAGATGACAGGGTAGATCAGCCCCAGCATTTT.

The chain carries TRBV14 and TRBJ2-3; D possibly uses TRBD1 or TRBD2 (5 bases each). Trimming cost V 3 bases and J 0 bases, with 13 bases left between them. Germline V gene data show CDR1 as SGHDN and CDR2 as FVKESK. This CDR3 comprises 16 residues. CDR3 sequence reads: CASSHYQGPSTDTQYF. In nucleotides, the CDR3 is TGTGCCAGCAGCCATTATCAGGGACCTAGCACAGATACGCAGTATTTT. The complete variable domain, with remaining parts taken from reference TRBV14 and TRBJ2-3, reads EAGVTQFPSHSVIEKGQTVTLRCDPISGHDNLYWYRRVMGKEIKFLLHFVKESKQDESGMPNNRFLAERTGGTYSTLKVQPAELEDSGVYFCASSHYQGPSTDTQYFGPGTRLTVL.

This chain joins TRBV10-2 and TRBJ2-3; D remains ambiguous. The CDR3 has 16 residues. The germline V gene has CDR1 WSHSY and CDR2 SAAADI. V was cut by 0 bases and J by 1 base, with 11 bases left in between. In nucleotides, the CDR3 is TGCGCCAGCAGTGAGTCGCTGAGACTTGGCACAGATACGCAGTATTTT. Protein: CASSESLRLGTDTQYF.

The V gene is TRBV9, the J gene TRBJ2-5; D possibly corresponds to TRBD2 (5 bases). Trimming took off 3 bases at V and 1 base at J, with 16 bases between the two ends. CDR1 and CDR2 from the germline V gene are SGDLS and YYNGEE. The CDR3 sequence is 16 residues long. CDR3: CASSATLGPFQETQYF. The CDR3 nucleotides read TGTGCCAGCAGCGCGACACTAGGACCCTTCCAAGAGACCCAGTACTTC.

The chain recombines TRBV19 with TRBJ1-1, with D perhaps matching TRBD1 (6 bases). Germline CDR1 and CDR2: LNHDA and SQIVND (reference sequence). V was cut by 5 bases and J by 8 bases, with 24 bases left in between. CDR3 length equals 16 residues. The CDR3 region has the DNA TGTGCCAGTAGTTTTGCCGGTACAGGGCGGCTCGAAGAAGCTTTCTTT. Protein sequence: CASSFAGTGRLEEAFF. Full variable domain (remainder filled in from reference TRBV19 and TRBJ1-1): DGGITQSPKYLFRKEGQNVTLSCEQNLNHDAMYWYRQDPGQGLRLIYYSQIVNDFQKGDIAEGYSVSREKKESFPLTVTSAQKNPTAFYLCASSFAGTGRLEEAFFGQGTRLTVV.

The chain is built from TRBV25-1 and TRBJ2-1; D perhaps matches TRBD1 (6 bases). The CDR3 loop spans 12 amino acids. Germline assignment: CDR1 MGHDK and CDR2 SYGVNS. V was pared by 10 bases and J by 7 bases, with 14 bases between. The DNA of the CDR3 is TGTGCCACCGCACAGGGTTGGAATGAGCAGTTCTTC. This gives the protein CATAQGWNEQFF.

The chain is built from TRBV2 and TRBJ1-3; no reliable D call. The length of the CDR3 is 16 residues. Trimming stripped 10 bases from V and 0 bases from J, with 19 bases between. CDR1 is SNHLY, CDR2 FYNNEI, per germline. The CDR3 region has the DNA TGTGCCATCCTCCCTGTCGCTTCCCACTCTGGAAACACCATATATTTT. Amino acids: CAILPVASHSGNTIYF.

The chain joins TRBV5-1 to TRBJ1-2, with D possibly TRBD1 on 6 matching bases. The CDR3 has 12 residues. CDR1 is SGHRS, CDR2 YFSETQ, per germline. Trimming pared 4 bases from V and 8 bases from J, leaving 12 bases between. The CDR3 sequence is CASSLGGGGYTF. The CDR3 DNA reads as TGCGCCAGCAGCCTCGGGGGCGGGGGCTACACCTTC.

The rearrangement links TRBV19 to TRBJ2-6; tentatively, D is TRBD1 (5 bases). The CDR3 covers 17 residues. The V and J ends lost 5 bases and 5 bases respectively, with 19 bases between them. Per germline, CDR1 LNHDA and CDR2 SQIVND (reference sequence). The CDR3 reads CASSHMRTQSRANVLTF. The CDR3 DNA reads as TGTGCCAGTAGTCATATGCGGACACAAAGTCGGGCCAACGTCCTGACTTTC.

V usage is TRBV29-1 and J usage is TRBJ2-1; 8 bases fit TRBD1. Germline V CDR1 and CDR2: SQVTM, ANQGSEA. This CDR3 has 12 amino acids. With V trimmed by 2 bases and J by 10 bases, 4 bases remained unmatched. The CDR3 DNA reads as TGCAGCGTTGAAAAACAGGGGGGCGAGCAGTTCTTC. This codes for CSVEKQGGEQFF.

CDR3 protein: CASSYGQSNQPQHF. The CDR3 DNA follows: TGTGCCAGCAGCTATGGACAGAGCAATCAGCCCCAGCATTTT. The chain is built from TRBV5-4 and TRBJ1-5; D is perhaps TRBD1 (6 bases). The V end was cut by 3 bases, the J end by 1 base, with 8 bases between. This CDR3 region has 14 residues. Germline assignment: CDR1 SGHNT and CDR2 YYREEE (reference sequence).

The CDR3 sequence: CASSEGEVGTQYF. The CDR3 DNA sequence: TGTGCCAGCAGTGAAGGGGAGGTGGGTACGCAGTATTTT. The chain combines TRBV6-1 with TRBJ2-3; a weak D match, TRBD2 (6 bases). Germline V lookup: CDR1 MNHNS, CDR2 SASEGT. The germline V and J ends were trimmed by 1 base and 8 bases, with 10 bases remaining between them. This CDR3 has 13 amino acids.

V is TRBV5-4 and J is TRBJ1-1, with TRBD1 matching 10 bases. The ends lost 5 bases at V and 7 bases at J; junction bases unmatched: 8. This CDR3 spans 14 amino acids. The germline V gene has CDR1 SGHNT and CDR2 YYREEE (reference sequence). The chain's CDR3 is CASRVDRGQGEAFF. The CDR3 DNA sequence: TGTGCCAGCAGGGTAGACAGGGGGCAAGGTGAAGCTTTCTTT.

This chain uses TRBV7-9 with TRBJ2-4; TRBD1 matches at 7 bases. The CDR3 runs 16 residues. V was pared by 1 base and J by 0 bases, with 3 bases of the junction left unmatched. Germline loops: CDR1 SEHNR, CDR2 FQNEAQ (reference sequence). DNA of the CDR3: TGTGCCAGCAGCTTAGGGGCAGGGGGAGCCAAAAACATTCAGTACTTC. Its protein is CASSLGAGGAKNIQYF.

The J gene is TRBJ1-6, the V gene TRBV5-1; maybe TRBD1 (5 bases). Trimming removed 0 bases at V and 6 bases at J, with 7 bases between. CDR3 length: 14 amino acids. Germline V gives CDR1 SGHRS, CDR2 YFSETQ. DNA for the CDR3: TGCGCCAGCAGCTTGGGGGACCCTAATTCACCCCTCCACTTT. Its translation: CASSLGDPNSPLHF.

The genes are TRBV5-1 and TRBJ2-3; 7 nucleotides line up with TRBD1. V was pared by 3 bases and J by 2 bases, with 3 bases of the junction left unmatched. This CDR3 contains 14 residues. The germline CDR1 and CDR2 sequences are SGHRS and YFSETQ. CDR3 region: CASSWDSFTDTQYF. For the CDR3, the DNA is TGCGCCAGCAGCTGGGACAGCTTCACAGATACGCAGTATTTT. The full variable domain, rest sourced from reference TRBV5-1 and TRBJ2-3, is KAGVTQTPRYLIKTRGQQVTLSCSPISGHRSVSWYQQTPGQGLQFLFEYFSETQRNKGNFPGRFSGRQFSNSRSEMNVSTLELGDSALYLCASSWDSFTDTQYFGPGTRLTVL.